What follows are 22 T cell receptor beta chains derived from one specimen sequenced in a study of tumor-infiltrating lymphocytes in primary liver carcinoma (dated by TCRdb to about 2017). Sequenced on an Illumina HiSeq 2500. TCRbeta-specific cDNA was reverse-transcribed from 500 to 550 ng total RNA using a constant-region primer and ProtoScript II reverse transcriptase. Three nested multiplex PCR rounds, following a slightly modified ARM-PCR procedure, were used to build the TCRbeta libraries. Each of the first two PCR rounds ran for around 10 cycles using multiplex TRBV1-TRBV30 forward primers together with a Cbeta reverse primer. TCRdb applied fastp at Q25 and MiXCR to the public reads, then kept only in-frame beta chains. Each CDR3 protein gets just one entry, which takes the most common genes and DNA from the rows behind it. This sample holds 55,000 or so distinct CDR3 sequences; roughly 70% were observed only once. Of the sample, approximately 52% falls within the top ten clones.

Without any cell sorting, total RNA and DNA were extracted together from about 20-30 mg of bulk tissue using the AllPrep DNA/RNA mini kit. The sequencing sample was made of liver tumor tissue from sampling region 2. The sample's cell subset or site label, decoded: tumor region T2, inferior pole. All receptors come from a man between 40 and 49 years old with primary liver carcinoma and hepatitis B virus infection.

Concerning this clonotype itself: Germline is not matched at one junction end, which may reflect a read error. V gene TRBV6-6 combines with J gene TRBJ2-3; the match to TRBD1 covers 9 bases. CDR1 MNHNY and CDR2 SVGAGI come from the germline V gene (reference sequence). The CDR3 extends over 15 amino acids. The CDR3 DNA reads TGTGCCAGCAATTACGGGACAGGGATAGCAGATATGCAGTATTTT. Translating gives CASNYGTGIADMQYF.

There are a few counts of this clonotype. The chain uses TRBV6-1 and TRBJ2-3, with a weak D call TRBD2 (6 bases). Trimming took 7 bases from V and 4 from J, leaving 15 bases between them. CDR1 and CDR2 from the germline V gene are MNHNS and SASEGT. The CDR3 runs 14 residues. CDR3 region: CASTPGTGSDTQYF. DNA for the CDR3: TGTGCCAGCACCCCCGGGACTGGCTCAGATACGCAGTATTTT.

This rearrangement joins TRBV10-3 to TRBJ1-5; the D is unclear. CDR1 and CDR2 (germline): ENHRY, SYGVKD. Deletions cut 3 bases from V and 12 bases from J, with 18 bases between. The CDR3 totals 14 residues. CDR3 in amino acids: CAISEYEGDQNQHF. CDR3 nucleotides: TGTGCCATCAGTGAATATGAGGGCGATCAGAACCAGCATTTT.

This clonotype occurred a few times. One end of the junction does not line up with germline, which may come from a read error. The chain is built from TRBV11-2 and TRBJ2-2; possible D gene TRBD2, 6 bases. Germline-derived CDR1 and CDR2 are SGHAT and FQNNGV. The CDR3 is made up of 15 amino acids. The CDR3 reads CASSFTGSNTGGLFF. CDR3 coding DNA: TGTGCCAGTAGCTTTACGGGATCGAACACCGGGGGGCTGTTTTTT.

This clonotype was observed at least ten times. The rearrangement joins TRBV14 to TRBJ1-1, with D uncertain. The CDR3 contains 14 residues. V was pared by 2 bases and J by 10 bases, with 17 bases between. Germline V lookup: CDR1 SGHDN, CDR2 FVKESK. In DNA form, the CDR3 reads TGTGCCAGCAGCCAAATGGGAGCGCCGCTGGCAGCTTTCTTT. It encodes CASSQMGAPLAAFF.

The chain carries TRBV6-2 or TRBV6-3 and TRBJ2-7; the match to TRBD2 covers 7 bases. Germline CDR1 and CDR2: MNHEY and SVGEGT. J gave up 12 bases and V 3 bases, and 14 bases lay outside the gene matches. This CDR3 comprises 14 residues. The CDR3 coding sequence is TGTGCCAGCAGTTATCTGAAGGGACTATCGGGGCCGTACTTC. It is translated as CASSYLKGLSGPYF.

About this clonotype itself: This sequence may be a read error, since a much larger clone differs from it by one base. Without the conserved terminal phenylalanine or tryptophan, this CDR3 likely stems from a read error. J is TRBJ2-4 and V is TRBV11-1, with 13 bases fitting TRBD2. J gave up 2 bases and V 4 bases, and 5 bases lay outside the gene matches. The CDR3 extends over 17 amino acids. Germline CDR1 and CDR2: SGHAT and FQDESV (reference sequence). The CDR3: CASSSTGTSGTKNIQYS. The DNA for the CDR3 is TGTGCCAGCAGCTCTACCGGGACTAGCGGGACCAAAAACATTCAGTACTCC.

The table lists this clonotype with a few counts. The chain recombines TRBV6-5 with TRBJ2-7; maybe TRBD1 (6 bases). The germline V gene encodes CDR1 MNHEY and CDR2 SVGAGI. CDR3 size: 17 residues. V lost 6 bases, J lost 1 base, and 22 bases lay in between. The CDR3 nucleotides read TGTGCCAGCAGCCCTACACTTGGGGGCGATGGGTCCTACGAGCAGTACTTC. It specifies CASSPTLGGDGSYEQYF.

Remarks on this clonotype: An end of the junction does not agree with germline; a read error may underlie this. The rearrangement links TRBV5-1 to TRBJ2-7; D is undetermined. This CDR3 has 14 residues. Germline V CDR1 and CDR2: SGHRS, YFSETQ. In DNA form, the CDR3 reads TGCGCCATCAGCTGGTGGGGAACAGACTACGAGCAGTACTTC. It yields the protein CAISWWGTDYEQYF.

The chain recombines TRBV6-2 or TRBV6-3 with TRBJ2-5; D unclear. Germline values: CDR1 MNHEY, CDR2 SVGEGT. This CDR3 is built from 12 residues. The DNA for the CDR3 is TGTGTCAGTAGTGGGAATGGAGAGACCCAGTACTTC. This gives the protein CVSSGNGETQYF.

As to this clonotype: Relative to the germline gene, one junction end is altered; a read error may explain this. The chain has TRBV4-1 and TRBJ2-5; 9 bases agree with TRBD2. CDR1 and CDR2 (germline): MGHRA, YSYEKL. This CDR3 has 17 residues. The CDR3 DNA is TGTACCAGCAGCCAAGACCAATTAGCGGGAGTGCCAGAGACCCAGTACTTC. It translates to CTSSQDQLAGVPETQYF.

In regard to this clonotype: One junction end does not reproduce the germline sequence, and a read error may be involved. The genes are TRBV12-3 or TRBV12-4 and TRBJ1-6, with D uncertain. The CDR3 is 12 amino acids. The CDR3 loop is CASSLKNPPLHF. The CDR3 nucleotides read TGTGCCAGCAGTTTAAAGAATCCACCTCTCCACTTC.

This clonotype was seen ten or more times. As DNA, the CDR3 is TGTGCCAGCAGTTCGACTCGGACTAGCGGCAGGGGCGTCCAAGAGACCCAGTACTTC. Translating gives CASSSTRTSGRGVQETQYF. J is TRBJ2-5 and V is TRBV6-2 or TRBV6-3, with 10 bases matching TRBD2. J gave up 1 base and V 4 bases, and 15 bases lay outside the gene matches. Per the germline V gene, CDR1 is MNHEY and CDR2 is SVGEGT. There are 19 residues in the CDR3.

With respect to this clonotype: Lacking the conserved final phenylalanine or tryptophan, this CDR3 likely reflects a read error. The genes are TRBV10-3 and TRBJ2-7; D might be TRBD1 (7 bases). Deletions cut 4 bases from V and 6 bases from J, with 16 bases between. This CDR3 contains 14 residues. Germline V CDR1 and CDR2: ENHRY, SYGVKD. The CDR3 sequence is CAISAGDSRLEQYL. CDR3 DNA sequence: TGTGCCATCAGTGCGGGGGACAGTCGGCTCGAGCAGTACTTA.

The chain links TRBV12-3 or TRBV12-4 to TRBJ2-5; no clear D gene. This CDR3 spans 15 amino acids. Trimming removed 9 bases from V and 4 bases from J, with 21 bases in between. CDR3 nucleotide sequence: TGTGCCAGTAGTGCGACACTCTTTGGGTCAGAGACCCAGTACTTC. This sequence encodes CASSATLFGSETQYF.

Comment on this clonotype: One base away lies a much larger clone, so this may be a sequencing read error. The chain recombines TRBV29-1 with TRBJ2-3; tentatively, D is TRBD1 or TRBD2 (5 bases each). Trimming took 5 bases from V and 4 from J, leaving 16 bases between them. Germline V gene lookup returns CDR1 SQVTM and CDR2 ANQGSEA. The CDR3 is 14 amino acids. Here the CDR3 DNA reads TGCAGCGTTTCCGGGATAGGGACGTCAGATACGCAGTATTTT. Translating it yields CSVSGIGTSDTQYF.

On this clonotype itself: A read error may account for a junction end that differs from germline. J is TRBJ1-1 and V is TRBV29-1, with D hard to call. Per the germline V gene, CDR1 is SQVTM and CDR2 is ANQGSEA. The CDR3 is made up of 13 amino acids. The CDR3 DNA follows: TGCAGCATTGTTGGTGCGTGGGTTACTGAAGCTTCCTTT. As protein: CSIVGAWVTEASF.

Of note for this clonotype: A much larger clone lies a single base off, so this may be a read error. V gene TRBV29-1 combines with J gene TRBJ1-2; no reliable D call. This CDR3 has 12 amino acids. Germline values: CDR1 SQVTM, CDR2 ANQGSEA. Deletions cut 4 bases from V and 2 bases from J, with 8 bases between. Here the CDR3 reads CSVAEQNYGYTF. As DNA, the CDR3 is TGCAGCGTTGCGGAGCAGAACTATGGCTACACCTTC.

Regarding this clonotype: One end of the junction varies from germline; a read error may be responsible. V and J are TRBV4-3 and TRBJ1-1; D is unclear. CDR3 length: 16 amino acids. Looked up from germline, CDR1 is LGHNA and CDR2 is YSLEER. CDR3 region: CASSQVPGWMNTEAFF. The CDR3 nucleotides read TGCGCCAGCAGCCAGGTACCGGGATGGATGAACACTGAAGCTTTTTTT.

In this sample, this clonotype turned up a few times. A much more abundant neighbour one base away suggests this may be a read error. The rearrangement joins TRBV29-1 to TRBJ2-3, with D uncertain. The CDR3 loop spans 12 amino acids. Germline CDR1 and CDR2: SQVTM and ANQGSEA. This chain's CDR3 is CSVVPQADMQYF. As DNA, the CDR3 is TGCAGCGTTGTCCCACAAGCCGATATGCAGTATTTT.

At least ten counts were recorded for this clonotype. The chain carries TRBV6-6 and TRBJ2-2; D is unclear. Looked up from germline, CDR1 is MNHNY and CDR2 is SVGAGI (reference sequence). The V end lost 2 bases, the J end lost 7 bases, and 17 bases lay between the germline ends. CDR3 length: 16 amino acids. The CDR3 bases are TGTGCCAGCAGTTACCTCTCGAGAGGATCGGGCGGGGAGCTGTTTTTT. It yields the protein CASSYLSRGSGGELFF.

A remark on this clonotype: At one end the junction does not follow the germline gene, possibly because of a read error. The chain combines TRBV12-3 or TRBV12-4 with TRBJ2-7, with 15 nucleotides matching TRBD2. The CDR3 contains 16 residues. CDR3 sequence reads: CASSFGLAGGFHEQHF. DNA of the CDR3: TGTGCCAGCAGCTTTGGACTAGCGGGAGGGTTCCACGAGCAACACTTC.